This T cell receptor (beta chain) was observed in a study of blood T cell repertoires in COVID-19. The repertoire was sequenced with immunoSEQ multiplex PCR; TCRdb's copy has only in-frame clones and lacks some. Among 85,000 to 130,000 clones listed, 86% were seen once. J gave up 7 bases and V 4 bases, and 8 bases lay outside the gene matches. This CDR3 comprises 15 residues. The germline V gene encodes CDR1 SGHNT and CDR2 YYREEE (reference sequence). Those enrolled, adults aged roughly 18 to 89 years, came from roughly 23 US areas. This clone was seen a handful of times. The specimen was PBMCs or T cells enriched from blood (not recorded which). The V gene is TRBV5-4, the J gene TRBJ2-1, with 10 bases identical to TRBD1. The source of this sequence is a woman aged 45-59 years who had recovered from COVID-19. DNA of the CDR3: TGTGCCAGCAGCCCTGACAGGGGGCGCGTTAATGAGCAGTTCTTC. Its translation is CASSPDRGRVNEQFF.